The 19 T cell receptor beta chains below all came from one sample that was sequenced in a study of CD8+CD57+ T cells in acquired aplastic anemia. Using genomic DNA as the template, TCR beta VDJ and CDR3 profiling was carried out. TCRdb processed the reads anew with MiXCR; each CDR3 protein has one entry. The sample has under 150,000 distinct CDR3 sequences, roughly two fifths seen once. Specimen: sorted CD4+, CD8+, or CD8+CD57+ T cells (not recorded which) from PBMCs. All receptors come from a human donor in good health, serving as a control.

The chain recombines TRBV28 with TRBJ2-3; D gene unclear. The germline gives CDR1 MDHEN, CDR2 SYDVKM. Trimming shortened V by 5 bases and J by 2 bases, and 11 bases separated the two germline ends. The CDR3 sequence is 14 residues long. The CDR3 region is CASSPAAVTDTQYF. In DNA form, the CDR3 reads TGTGCCAGCAGTCCGGCCGCCGTCACAGATACGCAGTATTTT.

This clonotype was recorded at least ten times. The chain carries TRBV9 and TRBJ1-1; D remains ambiguous. The CDR3 is made up of 14 amino acids. Germline CDR1 SGDLS, CDR2 YYNGEE. Deletions cut 0 bases from V and 1 base from J, with 7 bases between. The CDR3 here is CASSVAQANTEAFF. DNA of the CDR3: TGTGCCAGCAGCGTAGCGCAGGCGAACACTGAAGCTTTCTTT.

This clonotype was observed at least ten times. The chain joins TRBV15 to TRBJ2-7; 7 nucleotides match TRBD1. Germline loops: CDR1 LNHNV, CDR2 YYDKDF (reference sequence). CDR3 length equals 18 residues. The V segment lost 0 bases and the J segment 0 bases; nucleotides outside the gene matches: 11. As DNA, the CDR3 is TGTGCCACCAGCAGAGATCCCTTGAAGACAGGGAGCTCCTACGAGCAGTACTTC. Translation gives CATSRDPLKTGSSYEQYF.

This clonotype was detected once. The J gene is TRBJ1-2, the V gene TRBV7-2; D uncertain. The germline CDR1 and CDR2 sequences are SGHTA and FQGNSA. The CDR3 extends over 13 amino acids. Trimming took off 3 bases at V and 4 bases at J, with 9 bases between the two ends. CDR3 sequence: CASSFSDAYGYTF. The CDR3 DNA is TGTGCCAGCAGCTTCAGCGACGCCTATGGCTACACCTTC.

For this clonotype: The junction shows a germline mismatch at one end, possibly a read error. J is TRBJ1-1 and V is TRBV19; the D gene is possibly TRBD1 (5 bases). CDR1 and CDR2 (germline): LNHDA, SQIVND (reference sequence). CDR3 size: 14 residues. CDR3 coding DNA: TGTGCCAGTAAGGAAATGGGGATGGACACTGGAGCTTTCTTT. As protein: CASKEMGMDTGAFF.

This clonotype has just a few counts. The chain is built from TRBV4-2 and TRBJ1-3; D not resolved. Germline V gene data show CDR1 as LGHNA and CDR2 as YNFKEQ. The V and J ends lost 0 bases and 3 bases respectively, with 12 bases between them. The length of the CDR3 is 16 residues. The CDR3: CASSQDSQAGGNTIYF. DNA of the CDR3: TGTGCCAGCAGCCAAGATTCCCAGGCAGGTGGAAACACCATATATTTT.

There are many counts of this clonotype. V usage is TRBV12-3 or TRBV12-4 and J usage is TRBJ2-1; D perhaps matches TRBD2 (5 bases). V lost 6 bases and J 5 bases, leaving 14 bases between the germline ends. The CDR3 consists of 14 residues. The CDR3 is CASSAQDWDNEQFF. In DNA, the CDR3 is TGTGCCAGCAGCGCCCAGGACTGGGACAATGAGCAGTTCTTC.

This clonotype was counted a few times. This chain joins TRBV12-3 or TRBV12-4 and TRBJ2-1; TRBD2 aligns across 12 bases. The CDR3 is 18 residues long. Unmatched junction bases numbered 11, after V lost 8 bases and J lost 0 bases. Here the CDR3 DNA reads TGTGCCAGCCGTAGGACTAGCGGGACCTTCTCCTCCTACAATGAGCAGTTCTTC. Its translation: CASRRTSGTFSSYNEQFF.

This clonotype was seen at least ten times. The chain employs TRBV12-3 or TRBV12-4 and TRBJ1-1; 7 nucleotides line up with TRBD1. This CDR3 spans 13 amino acids. V was clipped by 7 bases and J by 5 bases; unmatched bases: 7. CDR3 bases: TGTGCCAGCACCGACAGGGAAGGTACTGAAGCTTTCTTT. It specifies CASTDREGTEAFF.

The V gene is TRBV5-4, the J gene TRBJ2-3; D might be TRBD1 (6 bases). The germline gives CDR1 SGHNT, CDR2 YYREEE (reference sequence). The V end lost 0 bases, the J end lost 1 base, and 12 bases lay between the germline ends. CDR3 size: 16 residues. CDR3 region: CASSLGPGVGTDTQYF. In nucleotides, the CDR3 is TGTGCCAGCAGCTTGGGTCCAGGGGTGGGCACAGATACGCAGTATTTT.

This clonotype turned up a few times. Since a much larger clone is just one base distant, this may be a read error. The rearrangement uses TRBV20-1 and TRBJ2-5, with 8 bases matching TRBD1. Germline-derived CDR1 and CDR2 are DFQATT and SNEGSKA (reference sequence). The CDR3 spans 13 residues. V dropped 6 bases and J dropped 7; count of bases not matched to a gene: 10. Written as DNA, the CDR3 is TGCAGTGCACTACGGACAGGGCTTGGGACCCAGTACTTC. Its translation is CSALRTGLGTQYF.

This clonotype was counted at least ten times. The chain couples TRBV7-6 to TRBJ1-2; the match to TRBD1 covers 8 bases. The CDR3 has 15 residues. Germline-derived CDR1 and CDR2 are SGHVS and FNYEAQ. With 1 base clipped from V and 9 bases from J, the junction kept 10 bases outside the gene matches. This CDR3 reads CASSLEPGQVGSYTF. CDR3 DNA: TGTGCCAGCAGCTTAGAGCCGGGACAGGTTGGGAGCTACACCTTC.

The chain recombines TRBV10-3 with TRBJ1-1; D ambiguous. The CDR3 totals 18 residues. V was clipped by 1 base and J by 3 bases, with 21 bases between them. The germline V gene encodes CDR1 ENHRY and CDR2 SYGVKD. DNA of the CDR3: TGTGCCATCAGTGAGTTTGACATACAAAATTGGAAGGACACTGAAGCTTTCTTT. Its translation is CAISEFDIQNWKDTEAFF.

The V and J genes are TRBV6-7 and TRBJ1-6; 10 bases fit TRBD1. TRBV6-7 is assigned to the ORF class and has an uncertain function. The CDR3 is 14 residues long. V lost 8 bases to trimming and J lost 11 bases; unmatched junction nucleotides: 9. Written as DNA, the CDR3 is TGTGCCAGCGTCATCCGGGACAGGGGAGCACCCCTCCACTTT. As protein: CASVIRDRGAPLHF.

This chain links TRBV19 with TRBJ1-2, with D possibly TRBD1 on 6 matching bases. With 11 bases removed from V and 2 bases from J, the gap between germline ends came to 15 bases. The CDR3 has 13 residues. The germline gives CDR1 LNHDA, CDR2 SQIVND (reference sequence). The CDR3 region is CASGGQLNYGYTF. The CDR3 region has the DNA TGTGCCTCGGGGGGGCAGCTCAACTATGGCTACACCTTC.

This clonotype showed up many times. The chain joins TRBV20-1 to TRBJ1-5; D is unclear. CDR1 and CDR2 (germline): DFQATT, SNEGSKA (reference sequence). The CDR3 runs to 16 residues. Trimming took off 3 bases at V and 1 base at J, with 16 bases between the two ends. CDR3 coding DNA: TGCAGTGCTAGTATCGGTATTGAGTGGAGCAATCAGCCCCAGCATTTT. It encodes CSASIGIEWSNQPQHF.

This chain joins TRBV19 and TRBJ1-2; 12 positions agree with TRBD1. Germline-derived CDR1 and CDR2 are LNHDA and SQIVND (reference sequence). Trimming at V came to 6 bases and at J to 6 bases, leaving 5 bases not matched to a gene. This CDR3 has 14 residues. The CDR3 DNA reads as TGTGCCAGTAGATGGGGACAGGGGGCGAATGGCTACACCTTC. It encodes CASRWGQGANGYTF.

In its sample, this clonotype was seen a few times. The V gene is TRBV15, the J gene TRBJ1-2; D gene ambiguous. CDR3 size: 12 residues. V lost 3 bases, J lost 7 bases, and 9 bases lay in between. Germline CDR1 LNHNV, CDR2 YYDKDF (reference sequence). The CDR3 reads CATSSPTAGYTF. The CDR3 DNA is TGTGCCACCAGCAGCCCCACGGCTGGCTACACCTTC.

This clonotype came up a few times. Just one base apart from a much larger clone, this may be a read error. The rearrangement joins TRBV5-4 to TRBJ2-5; no definite D call. The CDR3 has 13 residues. The V gene's germline CDR1 is SGHNT and CDR2 YYREEE (reference sequence). CDR3 region: CASSLQPQETQCF. The CDR3 coding sequence is TGTGCCAGCAGCTTGCAGCCGCAAGAGACCCAGTGCTTC.